This T cell receptor beta chain was identified in a study of cytomegalovirus exposure and HLA in healthy donors. Study-level information: Of some 360 genotyped donors, about 81% clustered with self-reported Caucasian donors.

General study findings and limits: The listing of about 150 TCR beta chains classed them as cytomegalovirus-associated. Reported findings show TCR beta sequences accurately forecast HLA-A and HLA-B alleles in most subjects. In an earlier analysis, in some 600 donors, most V segments appeared productive either ~87% or ~30% of the time.

Comment on this clone: Its target is unknown. The junction and the germline gene differ at one end; a read error may be behind it.

13 Jbeta primers and 60 Vbeta primers were used for the PCR. Data came from immunoSEQ multiplex PCR; TCRdb stores just in-frame clones and leaves some out. Found here are about 170,000 clones, 79% of them singletons; the top ten hold 2.3%. The CDR3 has 15 amino acids. Germline CDR1 SEHNR, CDR2 FQNEAQ (reference sequence). Sample: PBMCs. The V gene is TRBV7-9, the J gene TRBJ2-1; tentative D call: TRBD2 (5 bases). The clonotype originates from a woman between 45 and 60 years old in good health and CMV-seronegative. The CDR3 loop is CSSSPRGVFYNEQFF. The CDR3 nucleotides read TGTTCCAGCAGCCCCCGGGGAGTCTTCTACAATGAGCAGTTCTTC.